The entry that follows covers one T cell receptor beta chain sequence. The target antigen is unknown. Germline CDR1 MNHEY, CDR2 SMNVEV (reference sequence). CDR3 size: 14 residues. Germline trimming cut 2 bases from V and 2 bases from J; bases unmatched to any gene: 2. Unique molecular identifiers were built into the TCR beta cDNA libraries. TCRdb used MiXCR to reprocess the PCR reads, holding one entry per CDR3 protein. The top ten hold over 4.5% of the sample, which has 750,000 to 900,000 distinct CDR3 sequences, around 42% seen once. These data belong to a study of post-analysis software for immune sequencing data. Study-wide results and caveats: Compared with controls, patients had more of five TRBV segments, including TRBV5-6, TRBV5-1 and TRBV20-1.

The rearrangement joins TRBV27 to TRBJ2-7; 8 bases are a match to TRBD1. The TCR comes from a girl aged 10-17 years with multiple sclerosis. Sequenced sample: blood. Here the CDR3 DNA reads TGTGCCAGCAGTTTAAAACAGGGGGCCTACGAGCAGTACTTC. Protein product: CASSLKQGAYEQYF.